This T cell receptor beta chain was recorded in a study of T cells in localized non-small cell lung cancer. Study-wide results and limits: Elevated blood T cell density was associated with longer overall survival.

TCRdb keeps only in-frame clones here, not all; method: immunoSEQ multiplex PCR. The table includes tens of thousands of clones, 75% to 85% detected once. The V end was cut by 6 bases, the J end by 2 bases, with 10 bases between. This CDR3 is built from 13 residues. CDR1 is SGHTA and CDR2 is FQGNSA in the germline V gene. Remarks on this clone: Its antigen is as yet unknown.

The TCR comes from a woman aged 40-69 years with stage I lung adenocarcinoma. The sample consisted of peripheral blood, taken before any cancer treatment. The chain combines TRBV7-2 with TRBJ1-2; D is perhaps TRBD1 (5 bases). CDR3 region: CASRPTGNYGYTF. The DNA of the CDR3 is TGTGCCAGCAGACCTACAGGAAACTATGGCTACACCTTC.